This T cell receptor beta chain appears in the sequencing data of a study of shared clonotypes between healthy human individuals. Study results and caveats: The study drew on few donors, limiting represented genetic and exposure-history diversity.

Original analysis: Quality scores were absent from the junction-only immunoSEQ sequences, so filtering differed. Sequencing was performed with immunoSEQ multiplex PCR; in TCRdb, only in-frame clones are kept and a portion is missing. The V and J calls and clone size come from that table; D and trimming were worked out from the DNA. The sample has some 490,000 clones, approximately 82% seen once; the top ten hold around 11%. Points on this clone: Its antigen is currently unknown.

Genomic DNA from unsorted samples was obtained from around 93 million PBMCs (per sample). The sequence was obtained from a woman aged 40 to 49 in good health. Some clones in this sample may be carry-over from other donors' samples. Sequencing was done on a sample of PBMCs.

The CDR3 nucleotides are TGTGCCAGCAGCTTGGGACCCGACGGCGGGCAGTTCTTC. Protein product: CASSLGPDGGQFF. The chain links TRBV5-6 to TRBJ2-1; D remains unclear. Germline CDR1 reads SGHDT; CDR2 reads YYEEEE. Trimming removed 0 bases at V and 12 bases at J, with 13 bases between. This CDR3 has 13 residues.